The 5 T cell receptor beta chains given below trace back to one sample, sequenced in a study of blood T cells in healthy people across ages. Primed by a sample-barcoded 5' primer and a J-beta primer mix, a second PCR proceeded for about 7 to 12 cycles. Each CDR3 protein is one row after TCRdb ran MiXCR on the 5' RACE reads. Found here are over 600,000 distinct CDR3 sequences, around three fifths of them singletons; the top ten hold about a quarter. Sequencing was done on a sample of blood. The receptors were gathered from a man aged 35-49 years in good health.

The chain links TRBV9 to TRBJ2-1, with 8 bases aligning to TRBD2. CDR1 is SGDLS, CDR2 YYNGEE, per germline. V was clipped by 0 bases and J by 1 base; unmatched bases: 6. The CDR3 loop spans 17 amino acids. The CDR3 nucleotides are TGTGCCAGCAGCGTAGGAGTGGGACTAGGGTCCTACAATGAGCAGTTCTTC. Translated: CASSVGVGLGSYNEQFF.

The chain employs TRBV12-3 or TRBV12-4 and TRBJ2-3, with D perhaps being TRBD1 or TRBD2 (6 bases each). The germline V and J ends were trimmed by 4 bases and 4 bases, with 9 bases remaining between them. CDR3 size: 13 residues. The CDR3 nucleotides are TGTGCCAGCAGTTGTAGGGGGGCAGATACGCAGTATTTT. Its protein is CASSCRGADTQYF.

This clonotype was seen only a few times. J is TRBJ1-4 and V is TRBV5-1; the D is unclear. Trimming pared 1 base from V and 0 bases from J, leaving 7 bases between. The CDR3 length is 15 residues. Germline assignment: CDR1 SGHRS and CDR2 YFSETQ. The CDR3 DNA reads as TGCGCCAGCAGCTTGAACCGGGCAACTAATGAAAAACTGTTTTTT. It translates to CASSLNRATNEKLFF.

CDR3: CASSYGTGVGYGYTF. The CDR3 bases are TGTGCCAGCAGTTATGGGACAGGGGTCGGCTATGGCTACACCTTC. The chain carries TRBV27 and TRBJ1-2; 10 bases align to TRBD1. Germline lookup yields CDR1 MNHEY and CDR2 SMNVEV (reference sequence). This CDR3 spans 15 amino acids. The V and J ends lost 4 bases and 4 bases, in that order; junction bases with no gene match: 6.

This clonotype has more than one count but fewer than ten. This chain joins TRBV20-1 and TRBJ2-7, with TRBD2 matching over 12 bases. V lost 0 bases, J lost 2 bases, and 5 bases stayed unmatched. CDR1 is DFQATT, CDR2 SNEGSKA, per germline (reference sequence). The CDR3 has 16 residues. The CDR3 here is CSAREGLAGRAYEQYF. CDR3 sequence (DNA): TGCAGTGCTAGAGAGGGACTAGCGGGTCGAGCCTACGAGCAGTACTTC.